This T cell receptor beta chain was found in a study of Ad26.COV2.S vaccination and SARS-CoV-2 variants. About the study: Each vaccinee took Ad26.COV2.S intramuscularly, once or twice 56 days apart. Study-wide findings and caveats: Vaccine recipients showed a spike-specific TCR breadth that was higher than in placebo recipients.

CDR1 is MGHDK, CDR2 SYGVNS, per germline. This CDR3 contains 15 residues. Trimming took 4 bases from V and 3 from J; bases not matched to a gene: 5. This table comes from immunoSEQ multiplex PCR, and its TCRdb copy is limited to in-frame clones, with some not included. This sample has about 430,000 clones, with 75% to 95% found just once. Turning to this clone: What it binds is unknown.

Treatment described: around 19 received Ad26.COV2.S at low or high dose, single or two shots; about 5 received placebo; per-sample allocation not given. Samples came from day 63 after the first vaccine or placebo injection. A Boston donor was an adult aged 18-55 years. This sequence joins TRBV25-1 and TRBJ2-4; 8 nucleotides align to TRBD2. This receptor was identified in a person between 18 and 59 years old who received the Ad26.COV2.S COVID-19 vaccine or a placebo. The sequencing here drew on peripheral blood, taken in a trial of Ad26.COV2.S vaccine versus placebo. CDR3 DNA sequence: TGTGCCAGCAGTGCTACGGGAGGGGGCAAAAACATTCAGTACTTC. Protein product: CASSATGGGKNIQYF.